The clone carrying this TCR beta chain was picked up a small number of times. Its antigen is not identified. From around 500 ng total RNA, TCR beta cDNA was generated with a primer in the constant region. Nested multiplex PCR, run for three rounds with slightly modified ARM-PCR, yielded TCR beta libraries. TRBV1-TRBV30 forward primers paired with a C-beta reverse primer were used in the first two PCR rounds, which ran roughly 11 cycles each. MiXCR, applied by TCRdb to the multiplex PCR reads, yields one record per CDR3 protein. Of 310,000 or so distinct CDR3 sequences in the sample, roughly 60% are singletons; the top ten hold about a sixth. V trimming: 2 bases; J trimming: 6 bases; junction bases outside the gene matches: 5. The CDR3 loop spans 14 amino acids. CDR1 and CDR2 from the germline V gene are WNHNN and SYGVQD (reference sequence). The data derive from a study of tumor-infiltrating lymphocytes in primary liver carcinoma. The study, taken as a whole, reports: Comparison of CD4+ and CD8+ repertoires was precluded by bulk unsorted samples.

Unsorted whole blood yielded blood RNA, and germline DNA was extracted as well. Sequenced material: peripheral blood. The receptor was derived from a woman aged 25 to 39 with primary liver carcinoma and hepatitis B virus infection. The genes are TRBV10-1 and TRBJ2-7; TRBD1 agrees at 9 bases. This chain's CDR3 is CASSEGTGLVEQYF. Written as DNA, the CDR3 is TGCGCCAGCAGTGAGGGGACAGGGCTCGTCGAGCAGTACTTC.